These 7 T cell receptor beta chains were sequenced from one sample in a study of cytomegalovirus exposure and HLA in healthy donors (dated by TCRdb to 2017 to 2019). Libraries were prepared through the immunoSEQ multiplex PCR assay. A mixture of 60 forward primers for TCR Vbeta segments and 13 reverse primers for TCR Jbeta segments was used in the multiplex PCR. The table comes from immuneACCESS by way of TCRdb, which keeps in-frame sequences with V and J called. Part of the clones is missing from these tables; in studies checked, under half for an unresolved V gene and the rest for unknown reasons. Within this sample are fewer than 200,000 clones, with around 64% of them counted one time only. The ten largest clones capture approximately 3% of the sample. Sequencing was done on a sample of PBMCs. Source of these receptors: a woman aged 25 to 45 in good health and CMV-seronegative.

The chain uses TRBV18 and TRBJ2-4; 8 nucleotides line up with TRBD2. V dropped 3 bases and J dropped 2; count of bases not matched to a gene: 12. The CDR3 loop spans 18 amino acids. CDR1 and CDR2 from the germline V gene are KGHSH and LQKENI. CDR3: CASSPSSLAAEPKNIQYF. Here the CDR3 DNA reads TGTGCCAGCTCACCCTCCTCACTAGCGGCGGAACCCAAAAACATTCAGTACTTC.

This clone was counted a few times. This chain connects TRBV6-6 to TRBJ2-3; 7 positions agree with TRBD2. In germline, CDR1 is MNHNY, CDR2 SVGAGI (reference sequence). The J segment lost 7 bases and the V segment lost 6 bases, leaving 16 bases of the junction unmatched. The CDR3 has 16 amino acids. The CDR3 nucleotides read TGTGCCAGCAGGGGCAAACTGAGCGACGGGAGGAATACGCAGTATTTT. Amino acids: CASRGKLSDGRNTQYF.

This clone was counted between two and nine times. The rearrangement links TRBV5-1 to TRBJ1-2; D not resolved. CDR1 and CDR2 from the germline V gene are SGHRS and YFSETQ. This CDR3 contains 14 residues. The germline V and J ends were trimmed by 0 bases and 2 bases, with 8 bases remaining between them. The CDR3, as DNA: TGCGCCAGCAGCTTGGGAGGGAGCAACTATGGCTACACCTTC. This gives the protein CASSLGGSNYGYTF.

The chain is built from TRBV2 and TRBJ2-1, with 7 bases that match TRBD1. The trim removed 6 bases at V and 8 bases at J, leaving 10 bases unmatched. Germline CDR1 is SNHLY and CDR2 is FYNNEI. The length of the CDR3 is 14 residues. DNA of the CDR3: TGTGCCAGCAGCCTAGGTTGGACAGGCCATGAGCAGTTCTTC. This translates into CASSLGWTGHEQFF.

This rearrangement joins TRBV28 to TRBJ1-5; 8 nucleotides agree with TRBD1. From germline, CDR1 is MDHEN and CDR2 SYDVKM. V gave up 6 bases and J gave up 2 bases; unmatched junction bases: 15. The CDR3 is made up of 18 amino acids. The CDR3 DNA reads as TGTGCCAGCAGCAAAATAACATGGACAGGGTATGGCAATCAGCCCCAGCATTTT. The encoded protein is CASSKITWTGYGNQPQHF.

The CDR3 region is CASSLTGLREETQYF. DNA for the CDR3: TGCGCCAGCAGCTTGACAGGACTAAGAGAGGAGACCCAGTACTTC. This sequence joins TRBV5-1 and TRBJ2-5; tentatively, D is TRBD2 (6 bases). Trimming pared 1 base from V and 5 bases from J, leaving 15 bases between. This CDR3 is 15 amino acids long. Germline V lookup: CDR1 SGHRS, CDR2 YFSETQ.

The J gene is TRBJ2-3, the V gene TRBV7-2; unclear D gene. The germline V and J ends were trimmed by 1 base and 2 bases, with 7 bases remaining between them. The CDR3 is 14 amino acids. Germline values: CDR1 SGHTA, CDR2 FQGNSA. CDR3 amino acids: CASSLGALTDTQYF. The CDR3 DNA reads TGTGCCAGCAGCTTAGGGGCCCTCACAGATACGCAGTATTTT.